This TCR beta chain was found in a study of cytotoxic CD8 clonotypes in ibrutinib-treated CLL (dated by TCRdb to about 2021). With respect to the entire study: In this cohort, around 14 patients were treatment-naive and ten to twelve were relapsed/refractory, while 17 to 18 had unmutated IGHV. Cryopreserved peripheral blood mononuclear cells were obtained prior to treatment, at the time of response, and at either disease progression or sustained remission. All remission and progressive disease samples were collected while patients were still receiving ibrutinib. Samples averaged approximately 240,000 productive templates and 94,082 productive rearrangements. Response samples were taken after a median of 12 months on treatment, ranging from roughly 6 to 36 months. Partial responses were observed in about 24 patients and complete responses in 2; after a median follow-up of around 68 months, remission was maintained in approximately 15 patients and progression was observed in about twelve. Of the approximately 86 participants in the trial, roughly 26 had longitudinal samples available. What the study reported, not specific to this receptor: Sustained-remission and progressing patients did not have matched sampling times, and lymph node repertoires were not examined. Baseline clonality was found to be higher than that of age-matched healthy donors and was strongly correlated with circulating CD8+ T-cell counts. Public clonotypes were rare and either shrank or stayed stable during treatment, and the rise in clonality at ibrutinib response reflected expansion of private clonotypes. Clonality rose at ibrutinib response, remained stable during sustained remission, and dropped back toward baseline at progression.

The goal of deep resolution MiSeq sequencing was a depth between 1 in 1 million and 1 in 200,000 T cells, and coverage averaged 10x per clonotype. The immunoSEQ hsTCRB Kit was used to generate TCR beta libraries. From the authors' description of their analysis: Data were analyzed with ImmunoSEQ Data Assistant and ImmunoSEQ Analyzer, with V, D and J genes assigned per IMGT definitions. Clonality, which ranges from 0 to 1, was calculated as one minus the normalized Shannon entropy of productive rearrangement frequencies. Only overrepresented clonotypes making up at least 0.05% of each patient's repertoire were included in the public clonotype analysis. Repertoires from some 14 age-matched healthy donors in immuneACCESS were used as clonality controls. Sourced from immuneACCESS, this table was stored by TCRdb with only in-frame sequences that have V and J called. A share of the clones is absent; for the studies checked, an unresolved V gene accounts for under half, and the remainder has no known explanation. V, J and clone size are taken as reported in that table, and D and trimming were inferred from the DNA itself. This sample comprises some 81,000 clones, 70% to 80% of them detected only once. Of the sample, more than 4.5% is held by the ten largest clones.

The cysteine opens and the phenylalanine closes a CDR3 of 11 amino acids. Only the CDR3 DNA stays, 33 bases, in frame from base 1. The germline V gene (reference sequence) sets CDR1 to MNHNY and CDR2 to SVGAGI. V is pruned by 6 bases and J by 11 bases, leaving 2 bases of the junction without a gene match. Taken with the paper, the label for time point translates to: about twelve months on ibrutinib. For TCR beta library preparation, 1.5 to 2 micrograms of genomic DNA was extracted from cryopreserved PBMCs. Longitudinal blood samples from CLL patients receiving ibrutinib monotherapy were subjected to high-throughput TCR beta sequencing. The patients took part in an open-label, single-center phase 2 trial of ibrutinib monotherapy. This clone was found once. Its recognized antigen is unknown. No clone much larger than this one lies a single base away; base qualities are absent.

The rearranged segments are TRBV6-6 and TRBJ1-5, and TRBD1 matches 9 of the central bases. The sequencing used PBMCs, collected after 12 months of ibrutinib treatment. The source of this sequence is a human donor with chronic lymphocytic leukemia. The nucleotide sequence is TGTGCCAGCAGCCGGACAGGGGCCCAGCATTTT. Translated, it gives CASSRTGAQHF.